This T cell receptor beta chain was identified during a study of metastatic and nonmetastatic thyroid tumors. Overall study: For malignant and benign thyroid patients, tumor or nodule tissue and blood were the sources whose repertoires were compared.

The CDR3 runs 15 residues. The germline V gene encodes CDR1 MNHNS and CDR2 SASEGT. Deletions cut 5 bases from V and 0 bases from J, with 8 bases between. With regard to this clone: Its antigen is undetermined.

The entire patient cohort was treatment-naive prior to thyroid surgery. Study-level findings and limits: TCR beta diversity was reportedly significantly higher in malignant thyroid tumors than benign nodules, in blood and tumor.

Original processing methods: Built for papillary thyroid cancer, a distant-metastasis classifier drew on CDR3 differences across clinicopathological groups. TCRdb reanalyzed the PCR reads via MiXCR. The V and J calls come from TCRdb's annotation, not from the publication. Here the sample spans 9,500 to 12,000 clones, 27% being singletons. The chain couples TRBV6-1 to TRBJ2-6, with D unresolved. The receptor was isolated from a male donor with papillary thyroid cancer or a benign thyroid nodule (not recorded which). Some clones in this sample may be carry-over from other donors' samples. Sample: adjacent normal tissue. The CDR3, as DNA: TGTGCCAGCAGTCAGTGGAACTCTGGGGCCAACGTCCTGACTTTC. This gives the protein CASSQWNSGANVLTF.